The present entry profiles one T cell receptor beta chain with its context. It lacks a known antigen. Base qualities are not recorded, but no much larger clone differs from it by a single base. TCRbeta CDR3 regions were amplified from genomic DNA using the immunoSEQ Assay, a bias-controlled multiplex PCR. Per the source publication's procedure: The number of nucleated cells in each sample was estimated from the amplification of reference gene primers within the assay. Sequence reads were collapsed and filtered to measure the absolute abundance of every unique TCRbeta CDR3 rearrangement. For each sample, productive Simpson clonality was calculated as the square root of Simpson's diversity index over productive rearrangements. This is the immuneACCESS table as TCRdb keeps it, with only in-frame sequences that have V and J called. A part of the clones is gone; compared with another copy, unresolved V genes explain less than half, and the rest is unexplained. V and J calls and clone size are given by that table; D and trimming were obtained from the DNA. For this sample there are 450,000 or so clones; roughly 90% appear just once. The ten largest account for 0.75% to 0.85% of the sample.

One collaborating source in Seattle enrolled patients during active infection and followed them longitudinally through the course of disease. Whole blood was collected in K2EDTA tubes by collaborating institutions according to the institutions' own protocols. For TCRbeta analysis, collaborators shipped samples in one of three forms: frozen whole blood, isolated PBMCs, or DNA extracted from either of those sample types. The CDR3 numbers 15 residues from cysteine through phenylalanine. The kept DNA is CDR3 alone, 45 bases in frame from the first base. CDR1 and CDR2 (SEHNR, FQNEAQ) derive from the germline V gene (reference sequence). V loses 7 bases, J loses 4 bases, and the germline ends lie 18 bases apart. The data derive from a study of blood T cell repertoires in COVID-19 (dated by TCRdb to 2019 to 2021). For context, the study as a whole: Samples covering the acute and convalescent phases of COVID-19 were provided by collaborators in the United States, Italy and Spain. Where available, HLA class I and class II types were taken from metadata supplied by the sample provider and were not determined by assay-based typing. The dataset comprised deeply sampled blood TCRbeta repertoires from subjects exposed to, actively infected with, or recovered from COVID-19. The material from the prospective study consisted of cDNA or gDNA derived from T cells, B-cell-depleted T cells, or PBMCs. The repertoires were released in a freely available public database intended as a resource for research on the immune response to SARS-CoV-2. The samples were drawn from the first 160 participants of the ongoing ImmuneRACE study and from some 1,300 subjects provided by 6 global collaborators. Sample metadata almost always included a de-identified subject ID, COVID-19 status, age in years and sex. Findings and caveats that apply to the study as a whole: Clinical and demographic metadata were provided uncurated, with the amount varying by source and participant.

The sequence links TRBV7-9 to TRBJ2-3, with TRBD2 tentatively as D gene (6 bases match). Sequenced material: peripheral blood. This TCR was sampled from a young man with COVID-19, enrolled during active disease. The encoded CDR3 is CASIDGTQASDTQYF. At the DNA level, the sequence is TGTGCCAGCATCGACGGGACTCAGGCGTCAGATACGCAGTATTTT.